In its sample, the clone carrying this TCR beta chain was seen once. The data are from a study of T cells after somatic rescue of genetic block. Trimming removed 6 bases from V and 0 bases from J; junction bases left unmatched: 4. Germline V lookup: CDR1 MNHEY, CDR2 SMNVEV (reference sequence). This CDR3 contains 14 residues. Method: immunoSEQ multiplex PCR; TCRdb's copy keeps in-frame clones and lacks some. The repertoire holds about 14,000 clones, with approximately 75% as singletons. The genes are TRBV27 and TRBJ2-7; 8 bases fit TRBD2. The specimen was peripheral blood mononuclear cells (PBMCs). The source of this sequence is a man aged 18 to 29. The CDR3 region is CASSRREASYEQYF. The CDR3 DNA reads TGTGCCAGCAGCCGGCGGGAGGCCTCCTACGAGCAGTACTTC.